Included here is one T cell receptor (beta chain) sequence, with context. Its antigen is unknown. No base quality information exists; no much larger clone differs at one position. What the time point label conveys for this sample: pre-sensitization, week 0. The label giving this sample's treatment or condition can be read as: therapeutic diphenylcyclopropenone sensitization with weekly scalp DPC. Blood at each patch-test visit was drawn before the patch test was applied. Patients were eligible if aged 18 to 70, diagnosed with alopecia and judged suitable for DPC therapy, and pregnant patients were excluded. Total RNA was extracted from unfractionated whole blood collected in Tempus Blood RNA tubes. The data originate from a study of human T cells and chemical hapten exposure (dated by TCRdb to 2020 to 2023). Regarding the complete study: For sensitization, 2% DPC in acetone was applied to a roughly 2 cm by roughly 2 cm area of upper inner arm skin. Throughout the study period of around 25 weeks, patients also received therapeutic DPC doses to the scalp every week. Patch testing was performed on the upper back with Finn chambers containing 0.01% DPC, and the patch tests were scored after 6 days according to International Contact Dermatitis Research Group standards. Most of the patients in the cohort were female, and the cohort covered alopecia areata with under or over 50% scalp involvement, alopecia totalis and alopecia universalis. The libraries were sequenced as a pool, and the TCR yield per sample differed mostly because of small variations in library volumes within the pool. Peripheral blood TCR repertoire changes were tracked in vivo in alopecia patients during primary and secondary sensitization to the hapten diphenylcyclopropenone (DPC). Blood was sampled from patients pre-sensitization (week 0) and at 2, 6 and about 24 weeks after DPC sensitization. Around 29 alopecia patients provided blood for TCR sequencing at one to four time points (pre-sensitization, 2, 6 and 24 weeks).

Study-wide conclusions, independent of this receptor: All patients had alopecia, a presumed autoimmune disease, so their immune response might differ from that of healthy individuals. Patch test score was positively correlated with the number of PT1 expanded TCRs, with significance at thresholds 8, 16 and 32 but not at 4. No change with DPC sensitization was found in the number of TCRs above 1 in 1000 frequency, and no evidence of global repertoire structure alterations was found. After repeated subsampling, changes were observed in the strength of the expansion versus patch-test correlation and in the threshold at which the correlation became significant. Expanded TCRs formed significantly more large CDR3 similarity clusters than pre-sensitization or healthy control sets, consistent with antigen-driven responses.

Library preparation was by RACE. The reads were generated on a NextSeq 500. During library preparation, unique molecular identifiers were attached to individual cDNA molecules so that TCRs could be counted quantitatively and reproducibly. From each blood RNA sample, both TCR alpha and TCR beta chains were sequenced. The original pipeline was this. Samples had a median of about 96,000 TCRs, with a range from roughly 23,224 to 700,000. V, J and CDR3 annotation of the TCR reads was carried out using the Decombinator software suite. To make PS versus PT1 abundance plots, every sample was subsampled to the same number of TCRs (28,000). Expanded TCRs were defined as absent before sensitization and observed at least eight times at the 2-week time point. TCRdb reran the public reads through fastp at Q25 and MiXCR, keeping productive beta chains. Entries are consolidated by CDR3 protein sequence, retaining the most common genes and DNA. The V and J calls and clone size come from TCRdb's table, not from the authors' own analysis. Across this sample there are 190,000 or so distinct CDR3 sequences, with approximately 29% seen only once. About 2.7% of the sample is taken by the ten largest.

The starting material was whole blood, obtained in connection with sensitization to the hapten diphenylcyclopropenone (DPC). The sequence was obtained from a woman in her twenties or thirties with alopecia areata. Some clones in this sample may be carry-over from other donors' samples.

The bases are TGTGCCAGCAGTCCCCTTTCCCAGGACGAGCAGTACTTC. Its product reads: CASSPLSQDEQYF. Recombination connected TRBV27 to TRBJ2-7; the D gene assignment is ambiguous. The V and J ends are trimmed by 5 bases and 5 bases, leaving 13 bases between them. There are 13 amino acids in the CDR3, from cysteine to phenylalanine inclusive. This entry keeps only the CDR3 DNA: 39 bases, framed from base 1. According to the germline V gene (reference sequence), CDR1 reads MNHEY and CDR2 reads SMNVEV.